The clone carrying this T cell receptor beta chain was recorded many times. Its specificity is unknown. TCRdb reanalysed the reads using MiXCR and keeps one entry per CDR3 protein. The sample holds about 310,000 distinct CDR3 sequences; around 10% are singletons and the top ten take approximately 2.3%. CDR1 is SGHNT, CDR2 YYREEE, per germline (reference sequence). The CDR3 totals 13 residues. The ends were cut back, 6 bases at V and 5 bases at J, with 13 bases in the middle. The entry originates in a study of T cell repertoires in cytomegalovirus infection. Study as a whole: Public TCR beta signature analysis indicated the presence of both CMV infection and matching HLA type.

Findings of the study overall: Dominant in the ex vivo response were TCR beta clonotypes restricted by HLA-C and specific for CMV.

The receptor was isolated from a human donor in good health (CMV status not recorded). Some clones in this sample may be carry-over from other donors' samples. The V and J genes are TRBV5-4 and TRBJ2-3; maybe TRBD2 (7 bases). The sequenced sample consisted of PBMCs. CDR3: CASTPGEGDTQYF. CDR3 nucleotides: TGTGCCAGCACTCCAGGGGAGGGAGATACGCAGTATTTT.